This note documents a single T cell receptor (beta chain) sequence. This record comes from a study of blood T cell repertoires in COVID-19. Original methodology: Reference gene primer amplification in the assay estimated nucleated cell counts. Using immunoSEQ multiplex PCR, the repertoire was profiled, and TCRdb retains in-frame clones only, with some absent. That table is the source of V, J and clone size, and D and trimming were worked out from the DNA. The sample has 200,000 to 300,000 clones, around nine tenths seen once. V was shortened by 5 bases and J by 2 bases, with 16 bases between the two germline ends. Germline CDR1 reads GTSNPN; CDR2 reads SVGIG (reference sequence). The CDR3 extends over 14 amino acids.

The rearrangement uses TRBV30 and TRBJ2-7; D possibly corresponds to TRBD1 (6 bases). The receptor's source is a man younger than 45 with active or convalescent COVID-19. Sequencing input: peripheral blood. CDR3 region: CAWVSGDNAYEQYF. CDR3 nucleotide sequence: TGTGCCTGGGTATCCGGGGACAACGCCTACGAGCAGTACTTC.